This T cell receptor beta chain was identified during a study of blood T cell repertoires in COVID-19. As for the study in general: Material from acute and convalescent COVID-19 was sourced from the United States, Italy and Spain. T cells, B-cell-depleted T cells, or PBMCs provided the cDNA or gDNA that served as material.

Germline loops: CDR1 SGHNT, CDR2 YYREEE (reference sequence). V was pared by 1 base and J by 4 bases, with 7 bases of the junction left unmatched. CDR3 length equals 15 residues. Per the study methods: By means of reference gene primer amplification, nucleated cell counts were estimated. Only in-frame clones appear in the TCRdb table, and some are missing; sequencing was by immunoSEQ multiplex PCR. V, J and clone size were drawn from that table, and D and trimming were deduced from the DNA. The sample records approximately 100,000 clones, roughly nine tenths being singletons. The chain carries TRBV5-4 and TRBJ1-2; 7 nucleotides line up with TRBD1. The sequence came from a human donor in a cohort sampled during active COVID-19. Input material: peripheral blood. The DNA for the CDR3 is TGTGCCAGCAGCTTGAAGGGGGCGACCTCCTATGGCTACACCTTC. Its translation is CASSLKGATSYGYTF.